This is a list of T cell receptor beta chains from one sample in a study of T-cell memory formation after mild COVID-19. TCRdb re-called the 5' RACE reads with MiXCR, one entry per CDR3 protein. Here the sample spans around 150,000 distinct CDR3 sequences, 13% to 15% being singletons. Specimen: PBMCs or a T cell subset sorted from them (not recorded which). The origin of the receptors is an adult woman who had mild COVID-19 (a few samples of this study predate the infection). Cell type and time point are not known. Each CDR3 is given without its conserved first and last residue. D genes are given only for firm matches. Size is stated for part of the rows, as once, few or many counts, or as a class when the clone is expanded.

d_call	v_call	j_call	clone_size	cdr3_length	cdr3_aa
TRBD1	TRBV10-3	TRBJ2-2	few	15	AISEFTGEWDTGELF
-	TRBV5-1	TRBJ2-7	few	11	ASSEGGIGEQY
-	TRBV12-3/TRBV12-4	TRBJ2-7	many	10	ASSLVQGRQY
-	TRBV29-1	TRBJ2-7	-	9	SVGKGHEQY
-	TRBV7-2	TRBJ1-2	few	10	ASSILSLGYT
-	TRBV4-3	TRBJ2-7	-	13	ASSQDIGSNYEQY
-	TRBV3-1	TRBJ2-5	few	11	ASSQGSSTTQY
-	TRBV7-9	TRBJ2-5	-	12	ASSLVGPAETQY
TRBD1	TRBV3-1	TRBJ2-1	few	13	ASSQPRQGKNEQF
-	TRBV25-1	TRBJ2-7	many	11	ASRSSGSYEQY
-	TRBV4-3	TRBJ2-3	-	12	ASSQDFGTDTQY
-	TRBV11-2	TRBJ2-2	-	12	ASSSSTRAGELF
TRBD1	TRBV3-1	TRBJ1-1	few	15	ASSQDLGTGLATEAF
TRBD2	TRBV4-2	TRBJ2-5	-	15	ASSQDPQRGPMETQY
-	TRBV27	TRBJ1-5	-	13	ASTLIGGADQPQH
-	TRBV6-6	TRBJ2-7	-	9	ASSADLEQY
-	TRBV12-3/TRBV12-4	TRBJ1-2	-	8	ASRGYGYT
-	TRBV6-7	TRBJ2-7	-	12	ASSYSVFPFEQY
TRBD1	TRBV18	TRBJ2-1	-	14	ASSPPDRGLPNEQF
-	TRBV20-1	TRBJ2-3	-	11	SARADSTDTQY
TRBD2	TRBV15	TRBJ2-5	-	10	ATRGGGETQY
-	TRBV24-1	TRBJ2-3	-	11	ATSDPPTDTQY
-	TRBV6-2/TRBV6-3	TRBJ2-7	few	11	ASSFIASYEQY
-	TRBV20-1	TRBJ1-6	-	12	SASWGARNSPLH
-	TRBV12-5	TRBJ2-7	-	12	ASGLGGSSYEQY
-	TRBV7-9	TRBJ2-1	-	12	ASSLSDSYNEQF
-	TRBV4-1	TRBJ2-7	few	14	ASSQVEGFRSSEQY
TRBD2	TRBV12-3/TRBV12-4	TRBJ2-3	-	13	ASRRTSGGLDTQY
TRBD1	TRBV6-5	TRBJ2-7	many	10	ASNQGGREQY
TRBD1	TRBV4-3	TRBJ2-7	few	14	ASSQDRGQPSYEQY
-	TRBV4-1	TRBJ2-1	few	14	ASSQENRGTHNEQF
TRBD2	TRBV3-1	TRBJ2-5	-	13	ASSQDGELAETQY
-	TRBV7-9	TRBJ2-5	-	14	ASSTNRGPGGETQY
TRBD2	TRBV3-1	TRBJ2-5	-	13	ASSRYAGVEETQY
-	TRBV24-1	TRBJ2-1	-	13	ATTRGYGADNEQF
-	TRBV6-2/TRBV6-3	TRBJ2-1	few	10	ASSSQGGEQF
TRBD2	TRBV9	TRBJ2-7	-	13	ASSVDSGGTYEQY
-	TRBV6-5	TRBJ1-4	-	15	ASSYSGTPLGNEKLF
-	TRBV29-1	TRBJ1-2	-	8	SAGWDGYT
-	TRBV11-2	TRBJ1-2	few	12	ASSPTGGGYGYT
-	TRBV5-1	TRBJ2-3	few	13	ASSLDSPSTDTQY